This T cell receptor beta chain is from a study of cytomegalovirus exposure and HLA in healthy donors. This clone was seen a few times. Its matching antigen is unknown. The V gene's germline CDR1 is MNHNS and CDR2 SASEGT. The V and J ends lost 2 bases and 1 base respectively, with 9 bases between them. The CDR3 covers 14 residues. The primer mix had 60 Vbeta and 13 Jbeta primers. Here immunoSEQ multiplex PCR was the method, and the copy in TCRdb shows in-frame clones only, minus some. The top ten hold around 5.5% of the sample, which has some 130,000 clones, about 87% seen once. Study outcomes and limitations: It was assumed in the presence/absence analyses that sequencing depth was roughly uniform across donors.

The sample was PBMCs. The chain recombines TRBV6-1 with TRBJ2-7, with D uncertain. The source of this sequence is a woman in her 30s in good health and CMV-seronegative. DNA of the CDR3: TGTGCCAGCAGTGAATTTGGCAGTTCCTACGAGCAGTACTTC. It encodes CASSEFGSSYEQYF.